The TCR beta chain described here comes from a study of response to subunit inactivated influenza vaccine. Looked up from germline, CDR1 is GTSNPN and CDR2 is SVGIG (reference sequence). The CDR3 has 14 amino acids. The J segment lost 6 bases and the V segment lost 8 bases, leaving 11 bases of the junction unmatched. In its sample, this clonotype was seen many times. Its antigen is unidentified. TCRdb used MiXCR to reprocess the RT-PCR reads, holding one entry per CDR3 protein. The sample yields around 480,000 distinct CDR3 sequences, approximately 15% seen once. Regarding the study as a whole: Few new T cells, the authors suggested, are recruited by each seasonal influenza vaccination.

This TCR came from a man in his fifties or sixties who received an inactivated influenza vaccine. Sequences were derived from CD4+ T cells sorted from PBMCs, sampled roughly 24 months after vaccination. The rearrangement joins TRBV30 to TRBJ2-3; 10 nucleotides line up with TRBD2. The CDR3 loop reads CAQTPSGRWDTQYF. In DNA form, the CDR3 reads TGTGCCCAGACCCCTAGCGGGAGATGGGATACGCAGTATTTT.